The 19 T cell receptor beta chains below all came from one sample that was sequenced in a study of T cell responses to AZD1222 COVID-19 vaccine. TCRdb's table, derived via immunoSEQ multiplex PCR, lists solely in-frame clones and lacks some. Counted here are about 92,000 clones, around 90% occurring once; the ten biggest clones make up roughly 7.5%. The specimen comprised peripheral blood, sampled on day 0 of AZD1222 vaccination. The receptors stem from an adult in good health.

The rearrangement links TRBV7-9 to TRBJ2-7; D gene uncertain. Trimming left V 0 bases short and J 4 bases short, with 10 bases between. Germline CDR1 and CDR2: SEHNR and FQNEAQ (reference sequence). This CDR3 is 14 amino acids long. This CDR3 reads CASSLAPSLYEQYF. In nucleotides, the CDR3 is TGTGCCAGCAGCTTAGCCCCAAGCCTTTACGAGCAGTACTTC.

This chain uses TRBV9 with TRBJ1-1; 7 nucleotides match TRBD1. V gave up 4 bases and J gave up 1 base; unmatched junction bases: 10. CDR3 size: 16 residues. Germline V gene sequence: CDR1 SGDLS, CDR2 YYNGEE. DNA of the CDR3: TGTGCCAGCAGCCCCCATCTCGAGGGGGCGAACACTGAAGCTTTCTTT. Protein: CASSPHLEGANTEAFF.

This rearrangement joins TRBV7-2 to TRBJ1-2; D not certain. This CDR3 spans 14 amino acids. The germline V gene has CDR1 SGHTA and CDR2 FQGNSA. Trimming removed 3 bases at V and 4 bases at J, with 12 bases between. The CDR3: CASSFTTGAYGYTF. The CDR3 bases are TGTGCCAGCAGCTTTACGACGGGAGCCTATGGCTACACCTTC.

This clone was detected once. The chain has TRBV4-1 and TRBJ1-5; TRBD1 is a possible D gene (5 bases). The CDR3 spans 17 residues. V was clipped by 1 base and J by 2 bases, with 15 bases between them. Germline CDR1 is MGHRA and CDR2 is YSYEKL. The CDR3 DNA reads TGCGCCAGCAGCCAAGGCGGGGGAGTGGGTGGCAATCAGCCCCAGCATTTT. Protein: CASSQGGGVGGNQPQHF.

V and J are TRBV19 and TRBJ1-1; tentatively, D is TRBD1 (5 bases). The CDR3 totals 14 residues. V was shortened by 7 bases and J by 9 bases, with 21 bases between the two germline ends. Germline V gene data show CDR1 as LNHDA and CDR2 as SQIVND (reference sequence). For the CDR3, the DNA is TGTGCCAGTAATGAGGCAGGGCGGACAACCCAAGCTTTCTTT. Translating it yields CASNEAGRTTQAFF.

The rearrangement links TRBV28 to TRBJ1-4; possibly TRBD1 for D (6 bases). Germline CDR1 reads MDHEN; CDR2 reads SYDVKM. Trimming removed 8 bases at V and 1 base at J, with 20 bases between. The CDR3 runs to 17 residues. The CDR3 sequence: CASLQAGAGRTNEKLFF. In nucleotides, the CDR3 is TGTGCCAGCCTCCAAGCGGGGGCGGGGCGAACTAATGAAAAACTGTTTTTT. The full variable domain, in which reference TRBV28 and TRBJ1-4 provide the parts outside the CDR3, is DVKVTQSSRYLVKRTGEKVFLECVQDMDHENMFWYRQDPGLGLRLIYFSYDVKMKEKGDIPEGYSVSREKKERFSLILESASTNQTSMYLCASLQAGAGRTNEKLFFGSGTQLSVL.

In nucleotides, the CDR3 is TGTGCCAGCAGCCACGGGGCTGGGCCCTACGAGCAGTACTTC. Protein: CASSHGAGPYEQYF. J is TRBJ2-7 and V is TRBV7-2, with D tentatively TRBD1 or TRBD2 (5 bases each). CDR3 length: 14 residues. Germline-derived CDR1 and CDR2 are SGHTA and FQGNSA. Trimming left V 5 bases short and J 2 bases short, with 13 bases between.

The V gene is TRBV12-5, the J gene TRBJ1-5; TRBD1 might be the D (5 bases). From germline, CDR1 is LGHNT and CDR2 FRNRAP. Trimming took off 6 bases at V and 0 bases at J, with 12 bases between the two ends. The CDR3 is 15 amino acids. CDR3 in amino acids: CASGPGGYSNQPQHF. The DNA for the CDR3 is TGTGCTAGTGGCCCCGGGGGGTATAGCAATCAGCCCCAGCATTTT.

CDR3 in DNA: TGTGCCAGCAGCTCCACAGGGGGCAGGGAGCAGTACTTC. Translating gives CASSSTGGREQYF. The V and J genes are TRBV7-2 and TRBJ2-7; TRBD1 aligns across 9 bases. After removal of 4 bases from V and 7 bases from J, the junction contained 5 bases not matched to a gene. Germline V lookup: CDR1 SGHTA, CDR2 FQGNSA. CDR3 length equals 13 residues.

The chain joins TRBV7-9 to TRBJ2-5; TRBD2 aligns across 10 bases. The length of the CDR3 is 15 residues. The junction had 7 bases not matched to a gene; V was cut back by 4 bases and J by 5 bases. Germline V gene lookup returns CDR1 SEHNR and CDR2 FQNEAQ (reference sequence). As DNA, the CDR3 is TGTGCCAGCAGCTCAAGCGGGGGGGCTGGCGAGACCCAGTACTTC. It translates to CASSSSGGAGETQYF.

CDR3 nucleotide sequence: TGCGCCAGCAGCTGGACAAAGGCAACTAATGAAAAACTGTTTTTT. Residues: CASSWTKATNEKLFF. This chain links TRBV5-1 with TRBJ1-4, with TRBD1 as a possible D gene (5 bases). The CDR3 totals 15 residues. V lost 3 bases, J lost 0 bases, and 9 bases lay in between. CDR1 is SGHRS and CDR2 is YFSETQ in the germline V gene. Drawing the rest from reference TRBV5-1 and TRBJ1-4, the complete variable domain is KAGVTQTPRYLIKTRGQQVTLSCSPISGHRSVSWYQQTPGQGLQFLFEYFSETQRNKGNFPGRFSGRQFSNSRSEMNVSTLELGDSALYLCASSWTKATNEKLFFGSGTQLSVL.

V usage is TRBV7-6 and J usage is TRBJ1-3; TRBD1 agrees at 7 bases. The junction had 4 bases not matched to a gene; V was cut back by 5 bases and J by 3 bases. CDR3 length: 14 amino acids. Germline CDR1 and CDR2: SGHVS and FNYEAQ. CDR3 coding DNA: TGTGCCAGCAGCCTACAGGGGATTGGAAACACCATATATTTT. Amino acid sequence: CASSLQGIGNTIYF.

The chain links TRBV29-1 to TRBJ2-3, with unresolved D. The length of the CDR3 is 12 residues. V lost 6 bases and J lost 1, with 8 bases in between. Germline CDR1 reads SQVTM; CDR2 reads ANQGSEA. The CDR3 DNA reads as TGCAGCGTCTTGGACGGCACAGATACGCAGTATTTT. This encodes CSVLDGTDTQYF.

The chain recombines TRBV28 with TRBJ2-1, with TRBD1 matching over 10 bases. The CDR3 consists of 15 residues. V gave up 6 bases and J gave up 6 bases; unmatched junction bases: 8. Germline-derived CDR1 and CDR2 are MDHEN and SYDVKM. The CDR3 loop is CASRSPGTGVNEQFF. The CDR3 region has the DNA TGTGCCAGCAGGTCCCCCGGGACAGGGGTCAATGAGCAGTTCTTC.

The V call is TRBV21-1, the J call TRBJ2-7; TRBD1 is taken as the D call from the table, unchecked against the DNA. TRBV21-1 is listed as a pseudogene. The CDR3 extends over 15 amino acids. The CDR3 DNA sequence: TGTGCCAGCAGCGCCCGGGACAGGGCGGCCTACGAGCAGTACTTC. Amino acids: CASSARDRAAYEQYF.

The chain has TRBV9 and TRBJ2-1, with 8 bases identical to TRBD2. The germline V gene has CDR1 SGDLS and CDR2 YYNGEE. V lost 0 bases and J lost 6; bases outside the gene matches: 5. The CDR3 contains 15 residues. The CDR3, as DNA: TGTGCCAGCAGCGTAGCGGGAGGGCCCCGCAATGAGCAGTTCTTC. Amino acids: CASSVAGGPRNEQFF.

This chain uses TRBV3-1 (or the pseudogene TRBV3-2) with TRBJ2-7; 7 bases are a match to TRBD2. Unmatched junction bases numbered 9, after V lost 4 bases and J lost 0 bases. This CDR3 is 16 amino acids long. From germline, CDR1 is LGHDT and CDR2 YNNKEL (reference sequence). CDR3: CASSPLAATSSYEQYF. CDR3 DNA sequence: TGTGCCAGCAGCCCCCTAGCGGCGACGAGCTCCTACGAGCAGTACTTC.

This chain connects TRBV13 to TRBJ1-2; TRBD1 agrees at 9 bases. The CDR3 length is 15 residues. V lost 3 bases to trimming and J lost 4 bases; unmatched junction nucleotides: 6. In germline, CDR1 is PRHDT, CDR2 FYEKMQ (reference sequence). CDR3 nucleotides: TGTGCCAGCAGCTTGGAAATGACAGGGGGCTATGGCTACACCTTC. Protein product: CASSLEMTGGYGYTF.

This rearrangement joins TRBV2 to TRBJ1-4, with unresolved D. The V end was cut by 8 bases, the J end by 0 bases, with 10 bases between. The CDR3 length is 14 residues. Germline V gene lookup returns CDR1 SNHLY and CDR2 FYNNEI. The CDR3 DNA sequence: TGTGCCAGCTCCGGACGGACAACTAATGAAAAACTGTTTTTT. Protein: CASSGRTTNEKLFF.